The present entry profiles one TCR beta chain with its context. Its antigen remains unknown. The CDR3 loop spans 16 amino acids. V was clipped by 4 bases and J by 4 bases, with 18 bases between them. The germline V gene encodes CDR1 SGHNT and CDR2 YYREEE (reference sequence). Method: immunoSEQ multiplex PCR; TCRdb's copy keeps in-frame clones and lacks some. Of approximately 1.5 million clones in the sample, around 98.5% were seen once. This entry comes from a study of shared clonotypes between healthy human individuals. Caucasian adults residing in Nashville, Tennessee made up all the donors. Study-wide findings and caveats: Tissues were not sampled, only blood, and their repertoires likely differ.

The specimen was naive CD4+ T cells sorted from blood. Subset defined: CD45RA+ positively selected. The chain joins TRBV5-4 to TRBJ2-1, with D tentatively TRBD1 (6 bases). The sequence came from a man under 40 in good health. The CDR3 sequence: CASSAPEGVGYNEQFF. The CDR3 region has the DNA TGTGCCAGCAGCGCGCCCGAGGGGGTAGGATACAATGAGCAGTTCTTC.